This T cell receptor beta chain was observed in a study of blood T cell repertoires in COVID-19. Study details: Sites in the United States, Italy and Spain provided acute and convalescent COVID-19 samples. The cDNA or gDNA used as material had been derived from T cells, B-cell-depleted T cells, or PBMCs.

The length of the CDR3 is 18 residues. V dropped 5 bases and J dropped 4; count of bases not matched to a gene: 13. Germline V gives CDR1 SEHNR, CDR2 FQNEAQ (reference sequence). The authors' processing: The authors estimated nucleated cell counts from reference gene primer amplification. Produced via immunoSEQ multiplex PCR; TCRdb's table is partial and in-frame only. For V, J and clone size, that table is used; D and trimming come from the DNA. The table has tens of thousands of clones, about 78% seen once; the top ten hold approximately 16%. Sequenced material: peripheral blood. This TCR was recovered from a human donor in a cohort sampled during active COVID-19. The chain recombines TRBV7-9 with TRBJ2-6; 8 bases map to TRBD1. CDR3 coding DNA: TGTGCCAGCAGCACCCAACCAGGGGGCGCGGGGGGGGCCAACGTCCTGACTTTC. Translated, it gives CASSTQPGGAGGANVLTF.